Below, 26 T cell receptor beta chains from the same sample are listed, as sequenced in a study of beta chain features in type 1 diabetes. Findings and limits, study-wide: In every one of the four CD4+ subsets, TCRB CDR3s were moderately but significantly shorter in Type 1 diabetes patients.

Antigens for these TCRs are unknown. The study reverse transcribed the entire isolated RNA, so it sequenced expressed TCRB transcripts. Assay used: immunoSEQ multiplex PCR; TCRdb lists only in-frame clones, some missing. The table shows around 140,000 clones, with roughly 10% occurring only once. Material for sequencing was central memory CD4+ T cells from blood. All receptors derive from a man aged 25-40 years with type 1 diabetes.

The chain recombines TRBV6-5 with TRBJ2-2; unclear D gene. Trimming took 2 bases from V and 0 from J, leaving 4 bases between them. Germline V lookup: CDR1 MNHEY, CDR2 SVGAGI. The CDR3 length is 14 residues. CDR3 DNA: TGTGCCAGCAGTTACCGGGCGAACACCGGGGAGCTGTTTTTT. This encodes CASSYRANTGELFF.

This clone turned up a few times. V and J are TRBV7-2 and TRBJ2-2, with D uncertain. Looked up from germline, CDR1 is SGHTA and CDR2 is FQGNSA. Trimming took 2 bases from V and 0 from J, leaving 4 bases between them. CDR3 length equals 14 residues. CDR3 coding DNA: TGTGCCAGCAGCTTACCTCCGAACACCGGGGAGCTGTTTTTT. Amino acids: CASSLPPNTGELFF.

V gene TRBV7-9 combines with J gene TRBJ1-5; D ambiguous. The CDR3 length is 13 residues. V lost 5 bases to trimming and J lost 6 bases, with 11 bases between them. Germline assignment: CDR1 SEHNR and CDR2 FQNEAQ (reference sequence). The CDR3, as DNA: TGTGCCAGCAGCCGCCAGAGCGGTCAGCCCCAGCATTTT. Its translation: CASSRQSGQPQHF.

The chain uses TRBV9 and TRBJ2-3; D ambiguous. Deletions cut 4 bases from V and 5 bases from J, with 8 bases between. Germline V lookup: CDR1 SGDLS, CDR2 YYNGEE. This CDR3 region has 12 residues. CDR3 nucleotide sequence: TGTGCCAGCAGCACACACCGAGATACGCAGTATTTT. This sequence encodes CASSTHRDTQYF.

The chain employs TRBV7-9 and TRBJ2-2, with unresolved D. Germline V CDR1 and CDR2: SEHNR, FQNEAQ (reference sequence). The CDR3 has 13 amino acids. Deletions cut 5 bases from V and 7 bases from J, with 11 bases between. The CDR3: CASSLTESGELFF. In DNA form, the CDR3 reads TGTGCCAGCAGCCTTACAGAAAGCGGGGAGCTGTTTTTT.

This clone was found a few times. The chain combines TRBV5-4 with TRBJ1-1, with D possibly being TRBD1 (5 bases). The CDR3 runs to 13 residues. V gave up 4 bases and J gave up 3 bases, with 10 bases separating them. Looked up from germline, CDR1 is SGHNT and CDR2 is YYREEE (reference sequence). DNA for the CDR3: TGTGCCAGCAGCCTAGACAGAGACACTGAAGCTTTCTTT. It codes for CASSLDRDTEAFF. The full variable domain, in which reference TRBV5-4 and TRBJ1-1 provide the parts outside the CDR3, is ETGVTQSPTHLIKTRGQQVTLRCSSQSGHNTVSWYQQALGQGPQFIFQYYREEENGRGNFPPRFSGLQFPNYSSELNVNALELDDSALYLCASSLDRDTEAFFGQGTRLTVV.

This clone was recorded a few times. This same CDR3 is encoded by further DNA sequences in the sample. The rearrangement uses TRBV27 and TRBJ2-5, with 7 bases lining up with TRBD1. CDR1 MNHEY and CDR2 SMNVEV come from the germline V gene (reference sequence). The CDR3 consists of 13 residues. V gave up 7 bases and J gave up 5 bases; unmatched junction bases: 7. The CDR3 is CASTRQGGETQYF. CDR3 sequence (DNA): TGTGCCAGCACCCGACAGGGTGGGGAGACCCAGTACTTC.

Comment on this clone: This specimen includes other DNA sequences encoding the same CDR3. This chain connects TRBV5-1 to TRBJ1-2; D is undetermined. CDR3 length equals 15 residues. Germline V lookup: CDR1 SGHRS, CDR2 YFSETQ. V dropped 0 bases and J dropped 2 bases, with 11 bases sitting between them. CDR3 amino acids: CASSLDPGLNYGYTF. For the CDR3, the DNA is TGCGCCAGCAGCTTGGACCCGGGATTAAACTATGGCTACACCTTC.

This clone has a handful of counts. The junction differs from germline at one of its ends, possibly a read error. This chain links TRBV11-2 with TRBJ2-1, with a possible D match to TRBD2 (7 bases). The CDR3 extends over 14 amino acids. From germline, CDR1 is SGHAT and CDR2 FQNNGV. The DNA for the CDR3 is TGTGCCAGCAAACCCTACTTAGGGGGGGCTGGGCCGATCTTC. Protein sequence: CASKPYLGGAGPIF.

Only a few counts were recorded for this clone. This chain links TRBV7-9 with TRBJ2-5; 8 bases map to TRBD2. Germline-derived CDR1 and CDR2 are SEHNR and FQNEAQ (reference sequence). J lost 2 bases, V lost 4 bases, and 6 bases had no gene match. CDR3 length equals 15 residues. Here the CDR3 reads CASSSPTSAQETQYF. CDR3 DNA: TGTGCCAGCAGCTCCCCGACTAGCGCACAAGAGACCCAGTACTTC.

The chain carries TRBV15 and TRBJ1-3, with 8 bases matching TRBD1. Per germline, CDR1 LNHNV and CDR2 YYDKDF (reference sequence). V trimming: 8 bases; J trimming: 2 bases; junction bases outside the gene matches: 5. This CDR3 contains 14 residues. The chain's CDR3 is CATRGTGAGNTIYF. As DNA, the CDR3 is TGTGCCACCCGAGGGACAGGAGCTGGAAACACCATATATTTT.

This clone turned up a few times. V and J are TRBV30 and TRBJ1-6; 10 bases agree with TRBD1. The CDR3 contains 14 residues. J lost 8 bases, V lost 2 bases, and 3 bases had no gene match. Germline values: CDR1 GTSNPN, CDR2 SVGIG (reference sequence). CDR3: CAWSPGTGDSPLHF. Here the CDR3 DNA reads TGTGCCTGGAGTCCCGGGACAGGGGATTCACCCCTCCACTTT.

This clone was observed a few times. Other DNA sequences in the sample encode the same CDR3. V usage is TRBV7-2 and J usage is TRBJ1-2; 9 bases are a match to TRBD1. J was trimmed by 2 bases and V by 4 bases; bases with no gene match: 5. CDR1 is SGHTA, CDR2 FQGNSA, per germline. The CDR3 is 15 amino acids. CDR3 coding DNA: TGTGCCAGCAGCTCGGGACAGGGAAGAAACTATGGCTACACCTTC. Translated: CASSSGQGRNYGYTF.

CDR3 in DNA: TGTGCCAGCAGCGATAACAGGGGAAGGTCCTACGAGCAGTACTTC. Protein product: CASSDNRGRSYEQYF. The chain is built from TRBV21-1 and TRBJ2-7; TRBD1, as called in the table, went unchecked against the DNA. TRBV21-1 is tagged as a pseudogene. The CDR3 extends over 15 amino acids.

The chain is built from TRBV27 and TRBJ2-1; D unresolved. Germline assignment: CDR1 MNHEY and CDR2 SMNVEV (reference sequence). The CDR3 has 14 residues. Trimming took 4 bases from V and 10 from J, leaving 17 bases between them. CDR3 region: CASSSGSRAWEQFF. The CDR3 nucleotides are TGTGCCAGCAGTTCGGGTTCCCGCGCTTGGGAGCAGTTCTTC.

This clone was found a few times. The rearrangement uses TRBV5-1 and TRBJ1-2; D is perhaps TRBD1 (5 bases). CDR3 size: 12 residues. The V gene lost 3 bases and the J gene lost 5 bases, with 8 bases spanning the gap. Germline CDR1 SGHRS, CDR2 YFSETQ. CDR3 sequence: CASSWGEYGYTF. CDR3 in DNA: TGCGCCAGCAGCTGGGGGGAATATGGCTACACCTTC.

The V call is TRBV11-2, the J call TRBJ2-7; D may be TRBD2 (5 bases). From germline, CDR1 is SGHAT and CDR2 FQNNGV. CDR3 length: 15 amino acids. V was clipped by 1 base and J by 4 bases, with 14 bases between them. The CDR3 DNA follows: TGTGCCAGCAGCTTAGCGCCTCGGGGAGATTACGAGCAGTACTTC. Translated, it gives CASSLAPRGDYEQYF.

This clone was found a few times. CDR3 sequence: CASRRDRGKLFF. The CDR3 bases are TGTGCCAGCAGGCGGGACAGAGGGAAACTGTTTTTT. V gene TRBV28 combines with J gene TRBJ1-4; TRBD1 matches at 7 bases. Germline V gene lookup returns CDR1 MDHEN and CDR2 SYDVKM. The V and J ends lost 6 bases and 11 bases, in that order; junction bases with no gene match: 6. This CDR3 contains 12 residues. Variable domain in full (rest from reference TRBV28 and TRBJ1-4): DVKVTQSSRYLVKRTGEKVFLECVQDMDHENMFWYRQDPGLGLRLIYFSYDVKMKEKGDIPEGYSVSREKKERFSLILESASTNQTSMYLCASRRDRGKLFFGSGTQLSVL.

On this clone: In the same sample, other DNA sequences code for this CDR3. This chain connects TRBV7-9 to TRBJ2-5; D perhaps matches TRBD2 (6 bases). The CDR3 is made up of 12 amino acids. Between the trimmed V and J ends, which lost 4 bases and 4 bases, there was a span of 7 bases. Germline V gene sequence: CDR1 SEHNR, CDR2 FQNEAQ (reference sequence). CDR3 residues: CASSWGGETQYF. CDR3 nucleotide sequence: TGTGCCAGCAGCTGGGGAGGAGAGACCCAGTACTTC.

This chain connects TRBV28 to TRBJ2-5; D unclear. Germline CDR1 reads MDHEN; CDR2 reads SYDVKM. This CDR3 is built from 14 residues. The ends were cut back, 1 base at V and 4 bases at J, with 10 bases in the middle. CDR3 in amino acids: CASSLLGRRETQYF. For the CDR3, the DNA is TGTGCCAGCAGTTTATTGGGCCGCCGAGAGACCCAGTACTTC.

This clone has only a few counts. Other DNA sequences in the sample encode the same CDR3. The chain joins TRBV29-1 to TRBJ1-1; 9 bases are shared with TRBD1. CDR1 is SQVTM and CDR2 is ANQGSEA in the germline V gene. V shed 5 bases, J shed 2 bases, and the junction held 3 bases outside the gene matches. This CDR3 region has 13 residues. The CDR3, as DNA: TGCAGCGTTAAGGGACAGGGCAACACTGAAGCTTTCTTT. Amino acid sequence: CSVKGQGNTEAFF.

This clone was found once. The rearrangement joins TRBV7-3 to TRBJ2-3; 7 nucleotides agree with TRBD2. V gave up 4 bases and J gave up 4 bases; unmatched junction bases: 8. Germline-derived CDR1 and CDR2 are SGHTA and FQGTGA. CDR3 length equals 15 residues. DNA of the CDR3: TGTGCCAGCAGCTCTTATTCCGGGGGGTCAGATACGCAGTATTTT. This sequence encodes CASSSYSGGSDTQYF.

This chain links TRBV25-1 with TRBJ2-3; D is unresolved. The germline CDR1 and CDR2 sequences are MGHDK and SYGVNS. The CDR3 sequence is 13 residues long. The V gene lost 6 bases and the J gene lost 2 bases, with 9 bases spanning the gap. CDR3 loop: CASSPLNTDTQYF. The CDR3 DNA follows: TGTGCCAGCAGCCCCTTAAACACAGATACGCAGTATTTT.

The rearrangement uses TRBV14 and TRBJ2-5; 7 bases match TRBD1. Per the germline V gene, CDR1 is SGHDN and CDR2 is FVKESK. V dropped 4 bases and J dropped 1; count of bases not matched to a gene: 6. This CDR3 is 15 amino acids long. The CDR3 DNA sequence: TGTGCCAGCAGCCTACTGACAGGGATCCAAGAGACCCAGTACTTC. It translates to CASSLLTGIQETQYF.

The chain's CDR3 is CASSEDLGGGELFF. In DNA form, the CDR3 reads TGTGCCAGCAGTGAGGATCTAGGAGGCGGGGAGCTGTTTTTT. The chain is built from TRBV2 and TRBJ2-2, with a weak D call TRBD2 (5 bases). This CDR3 comprises 14 residues. Germline-derived CDR1 and CDR2 are SNHLY and FYNNEI. V was pared by 3 bases and J by 7 bases, with 12 bases between.

This clone was counted between two and nine times. This chain links TRBV7-9 with TRBJ2-2; a weak D match, TRBD1 (6 bases). The V end lost 5 bases, the J end lost 0 bases, and 10 bases lay between the germline ends. The CDR3 has 15 residues. Germline CDR1 reads SEHNR; CDR2 reads FQNEAQ (reference sequence). The CDR3: CASSAKGANTGELFF. The CDR3 bases are TGTGCCAGCAGCGCAAAGGGGGCGAACACCGGGGAGCTGTTTTTT.